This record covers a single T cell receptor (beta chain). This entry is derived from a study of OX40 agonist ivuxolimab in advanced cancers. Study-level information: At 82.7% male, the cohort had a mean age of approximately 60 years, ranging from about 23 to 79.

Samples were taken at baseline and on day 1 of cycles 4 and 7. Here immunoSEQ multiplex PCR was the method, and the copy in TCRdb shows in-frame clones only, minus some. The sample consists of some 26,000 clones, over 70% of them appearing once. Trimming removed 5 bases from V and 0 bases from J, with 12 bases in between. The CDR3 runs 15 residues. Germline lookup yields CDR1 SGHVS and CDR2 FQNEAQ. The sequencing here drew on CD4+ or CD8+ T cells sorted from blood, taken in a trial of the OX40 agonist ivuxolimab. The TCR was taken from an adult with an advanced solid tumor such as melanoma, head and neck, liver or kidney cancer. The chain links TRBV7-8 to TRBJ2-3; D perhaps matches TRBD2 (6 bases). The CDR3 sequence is CASSRLGPSTDTQYF. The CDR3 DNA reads TGTGCCAGCAGCCGACTAGGGCCGAGCACAGATACGCAGTATTTT.